The source of this T cell receptor (beta chain) is a study of cytomegalovirus exposure and HLA in healthy donors. For the study at large: Around 80 million unique TCR sequences came from HLA-typed donors in an early release.

Looked up from germline, CDR1 is MNHEY and CDR2 is SVGAGI. The germline V and J ends were trimmed by 8 bases and 4 bases, with 14 bases remaining between them. This CDR3 comprises 14 residues. Researchers ran the PCR with 60 Vbeta and 13 Jbeta primers. Only in-frame clones appear in the TCRdb table, and some are missing; sequencing was by immunoSEQ multiplex PCR. The table has over 150,000 clones, more than 65% seen once. This clone was seen once. Its antigen is not identified. Overall study findings and caveats: CMV serostatus alone was available as immune exposure information.

The sequenced material came from PBMCs. The chain carries TRBV6-5 and TRBJ1-4; D is possibly TRBD1 (6 bases). The TCR was taken from a woman aged 50 to 65 in good health and CMV-seronegative. CDR3 in DNA: TGTGCCAGCGGCTACAGGGAACTTAATGAAAAACTGTTTTTT. This translates into CASGYRELNEKLFF.